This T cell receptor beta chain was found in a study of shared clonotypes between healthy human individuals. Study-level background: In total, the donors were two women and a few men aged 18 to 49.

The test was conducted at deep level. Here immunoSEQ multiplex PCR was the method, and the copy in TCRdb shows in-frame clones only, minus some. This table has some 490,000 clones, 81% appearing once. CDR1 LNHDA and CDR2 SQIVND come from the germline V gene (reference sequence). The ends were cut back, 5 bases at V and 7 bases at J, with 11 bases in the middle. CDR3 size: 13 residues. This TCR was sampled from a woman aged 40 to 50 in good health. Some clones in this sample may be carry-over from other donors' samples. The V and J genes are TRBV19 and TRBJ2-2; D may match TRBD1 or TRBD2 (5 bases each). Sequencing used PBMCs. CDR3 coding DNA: TGTGCCAGTAGTGAGGGGCCGGGCGGGGAGCTGTTTTTT. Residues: CASSEGPGGELFF.